This TCR beta chain stems from a study of blood T cell repertoires in COVID-19. On the study more broadly: The United States, Italy and Spain supplied acute and convalescent COVID-19 samples.

TCRdb's table, derived via immunoSEQ multiplex PCR, lists solely in-frame clones and lacks some. The sample consists of hundreds of thousands of clones, around 87% of them appearing once. About this clone: Other nucleotide sequences in the sample specify the same CDR3.

With 5 bases clipped from V and 7 bases from J, the junction kept 4 bases outside the gene matches. The CDR3 covers 13 residues. The V gene's germline CDR1 is SGHTA and CDR2 FQGTGA. The chain recombines TRBV7-3 with TRBJ2-1; 8 nucleotides agree with TRBD2. The origin of this receptor is a man aged 60 to 69 with acute or convalescent COVID-19. The material sequenced was peripheral blood. The CDR3 region is CASSPPGGNEQFF. In DNA form, the CDR3 reads TGTGCCAGCAGCCCACCGGGGGGGAATGAGCAGTTCTTC.